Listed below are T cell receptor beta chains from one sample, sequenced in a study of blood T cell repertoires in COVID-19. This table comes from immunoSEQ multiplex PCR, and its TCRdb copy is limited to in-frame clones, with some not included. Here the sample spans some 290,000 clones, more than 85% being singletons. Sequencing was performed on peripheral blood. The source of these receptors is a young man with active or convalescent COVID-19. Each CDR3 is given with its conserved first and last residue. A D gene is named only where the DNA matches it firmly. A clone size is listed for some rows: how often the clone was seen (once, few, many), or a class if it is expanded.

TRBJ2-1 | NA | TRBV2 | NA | TGTGCCAGCACCCCCAACAATGAGCAGTTCTTC | CASTPNNEQFF
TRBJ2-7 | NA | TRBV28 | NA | TGTGCCAGCAGTTTATTGGGAGTATACGAGCAGTACTTC | CASSLLGVYEQYF
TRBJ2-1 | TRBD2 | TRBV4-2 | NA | TGTGCCAGCAGCCAAGGGGTGGGACTAGGCGGGAGTGAGCAGTTCTTC | CASSQGVGLGGSEQFF
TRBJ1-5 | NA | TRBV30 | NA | TGTGCCTGGGGGGGGGCAAGACAGCCCCAGCATTTT | CAWGGARQPQHF
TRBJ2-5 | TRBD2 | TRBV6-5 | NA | TGTGCCAGCACCTCCAGGACTAGCGGGATAGAGACCCAGTACTTC | CASTSRTSGIETQYF
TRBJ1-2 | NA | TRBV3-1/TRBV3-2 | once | TGTGCCAGCACCGCCGAACAGGGTTGGGGCTACACCTTC | CASTAEQGWGYTF
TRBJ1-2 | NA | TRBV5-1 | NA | TGCGCCAGCAGCGGATACCAGGCAGGGAATGGAGCTAACTATGGCTACACCTTC | CASSGYQAGNGANYGYTF
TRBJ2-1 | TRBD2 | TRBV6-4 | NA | TGTGCCAGCAGTGACTCTACTAGCGGGGACAATACGGAGCAGTTCTTC | CASSDSTSGDNTEQFF
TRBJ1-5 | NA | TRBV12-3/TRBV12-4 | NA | TGTGCCAGCAGTTTAGGAGGGAGTCAGCCCCAGCATTTT | CASSLGGSQPQHF
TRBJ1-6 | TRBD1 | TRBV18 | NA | TGTGCCAGCTCACCTCTGACAGGGTCCGGTTCACCCCTCCACTTT | CASSPLTGSGSPLHF
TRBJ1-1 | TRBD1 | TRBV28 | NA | TGTGCCAGCAGTTTATGGGGACAGGGCCTTGGTGAAGCTTTCTTT | CASSLWGQGLGEAFF
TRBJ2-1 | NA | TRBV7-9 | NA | TGTGCCAGCAGCTTAGTCCGTGAGCAGTTCTTC | CASSLVREQFF
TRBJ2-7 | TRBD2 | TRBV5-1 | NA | TGCGCCAGCAGCTTACCAGCGGGGGTAGGGGAGCAGTACTTC | CASSLPAGVGEQYF
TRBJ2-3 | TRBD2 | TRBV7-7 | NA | TGTGCTAGCAGCCGAAGAGCGGGAGGCACAGATACGCAGTATTTT | CASSRRAGGTDTQYF
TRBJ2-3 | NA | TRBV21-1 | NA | TGTGCCAGCAGCCCTCAGACTAGCGGGAGAACTTCAGATACGCAGTATTTT | CASSPQTSGRTSDTQYF
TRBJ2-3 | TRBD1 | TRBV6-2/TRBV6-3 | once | TGTGCCAGCAGTTTACAGGGGGCTACTGGGGATACGCAGTATTTT | CASSLQGATGDTQYF
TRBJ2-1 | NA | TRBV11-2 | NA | TGTGCCAGCAGCTCCCGACTACTCGCCGCCCTCCGCAATGAGCAGTTCTTC | CASSSRLLAALRNEQFF
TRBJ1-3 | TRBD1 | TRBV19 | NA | TGTGCCAGTAGTGTGACAGGGCTTGGAAACACCATATATTTT | CASSVTGLGNTIYF
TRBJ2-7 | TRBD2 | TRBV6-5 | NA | TGTGCCAGCAGTTACGGCGGGAGGGTCTACGAGCAGTACTTC | CASSYGGRVYEQYF
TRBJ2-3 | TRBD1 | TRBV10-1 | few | TGCGCCAGCAGTGAGAAGACAGGGGGCACAGATACGCAGTATTTT | CASSEKTGGTDTQYF
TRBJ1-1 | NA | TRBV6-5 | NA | TGTGCCAGCAGTTCCCAGGGCGGGGGCACTGAAGCTTTCTTT | CASSSQGGGTEAFF
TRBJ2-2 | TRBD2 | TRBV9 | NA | TGTGCCAGCACCTCCGGGACTAGCGGGAGTGCCGGGGAGCTGTTTTTT | CASTSGTSGSAGELFF
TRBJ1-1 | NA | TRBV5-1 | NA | TGCGCCAGCAGCTGGGGGGGCACTGAAGCTTTCTTT | CASSWGGTEAFF
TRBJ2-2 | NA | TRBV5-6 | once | TGTGCCAGCAGCTTCTCCAGCGCCGGGGAGCTGTTTTTT | CASSFSSAGELFF
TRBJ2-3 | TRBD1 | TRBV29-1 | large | TGCAGCGTTCCCACAGGGGGTAAGGCAGATACGCAGTATTTT | CSVPTGGKADTQYF
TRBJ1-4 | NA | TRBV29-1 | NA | TGCAGCGTTGAAGATTCCTCCCCAACTAATGAAAAACTGTTTTTT | CSVEDSSPTNEKLFF
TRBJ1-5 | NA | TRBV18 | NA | TGTGCCAGCTCACCCGCGGGCAATCAGCCCCAGCATTTT | CASSPAGNQPQHF
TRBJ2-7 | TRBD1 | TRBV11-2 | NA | TGTGCCAGCAGGAAGGACAGGGGGATGGACGAGCAGTACTTC | CASRKDRGMDEQYF
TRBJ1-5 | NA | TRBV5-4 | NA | TGTGCCAGCAGCTCGGCGCCGGGTAGCAATCAGCCCCAGCATTTT | CASSSAPGSNQPQHF
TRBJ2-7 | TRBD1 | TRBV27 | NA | TGTGCCAGCAGTCCCGGGACAGGGTACGAGCAGTACTTC | CASSPGTGYEQYF
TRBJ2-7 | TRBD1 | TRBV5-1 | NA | TGCGCCAGCAGCGCCGGGACAGGCCCCTACGAGCAGTACTTC | CASSAGTGPYEQYF
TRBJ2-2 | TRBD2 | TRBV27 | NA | TGTGCCAGCAGTCCTCGACTAGCTATCGGCCACGGGGAGCTGTTTTTT | CASSPRLAIGHGELFF
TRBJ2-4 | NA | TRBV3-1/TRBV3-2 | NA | TGTGCCAGCAGCCAAGATCCGGGGACAACCGGGAACATTCAGTACTTC | CASSQDPGTTGNIQYF
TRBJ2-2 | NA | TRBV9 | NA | TGTGCCAGCAGCGTAGGTTTAGTCACCGGGGAGCTGTTTTTT | CASSVGLVTGELFF
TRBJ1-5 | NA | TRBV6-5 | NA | TGTGCAATAGGGGAGGACAATCAGCCCCAGCATTTT | CAIGEDNQPQHF
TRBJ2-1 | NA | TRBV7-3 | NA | TGTGCCAGCAGCCTTTCTACCGGGACTGAGGCCCTGGATGAGCAGTTCTTC | CASSLSTGTEALDEQFF
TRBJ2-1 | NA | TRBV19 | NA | TGTGCCAGTAGTATAGACTCAGGCTACAATGAGCAGTTCTTC | CASSIDSGYNEQFF
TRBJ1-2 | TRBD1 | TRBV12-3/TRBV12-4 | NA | TGTGCCAGCAGTTTGAACAGGGGGACCGGCTACACCTTC | CASSLNRGTGYTF
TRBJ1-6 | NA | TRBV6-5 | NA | TGTGCCAGCAGTTCAGGGCATAATTCACCCCTCCACTTT | CASSSGHNSPLHF